This T cell receptor beta chain was identified in a study of T cell responses to AZD1222 COVID-19 vaccine (dated by TCRdb to about 2021). At the level of the whole study: AZD1222 recipients whose second dose came at about 4 weeks and those whose second dose came at about 12 weeks were combined into one group, since spike-specific TCR depth and breadth did not differ between the two schedules. Trial participants were enrolled by age into 18-55, 56-69 and 70-plus year subgroups, with 148, 28 and 57 TCR-sequenced participants respectively. TCR sequencing covered 230 to 250 trial participants: 200 to 220 given two doses of AZD1222 and about 26 given two doses of MenACWY control vaccine. Points the paper makes about the study in general: Conclusions about previously exposed vaccinees were limited because only a handful of AZD1222 recipients were SARS-CoV-2 seropositive at baseline. Participants were mostly white British, with more females than males. The authors suggested clonal diversity may have been underestimated. Because no day 14 peak-response samples were available, repertoires were characterized only after the peak T cell response. A significant rise in spike-specific TCR breadth and depth was observed after two AZD1222 doses relative to day 0 and relative to MenACWY recipients. The 56-69-year group was small, and its depth increase did not reach significance, likely because of low power. Epitopes outside the regions mutated in the B.1.351 and B.1.1.7 variants were reportedly recognized by nearly half of the unique spike-specific TCRs. The vaccine-associated CD4 TCRs covered the entire spike protein, and the dominant responses fell in regions 160-218 and 743-854.

According to the study, the label for this sample's time point signals: baseline before first vaccination. Samples from vaccinated people were obtained from the UK trials COV001 and COV002, which included a single-blind randomized controlled phase 2/3 trial of AZD1222 (ChAdOx1 nCoV-19) in healthy adults. For TCRbeta chain sequencing, PBMC samples were collected from trial participants at day 0 and at day 28 after the second dose. The CDR3 runs 18 amino acids, cysteine and phenylalanine included. The only DNA kept is the CDR3, 54 bases in frame from the first base. For this chain, trimming is 2 bases at the V end and 0 bases at the J end, and the number of junction bases without a gene match is 12. According to the germline V gene, CDR1 reads SGHAT and CDR2 reads FQNNGV. The CDR3 regions of human TCRbeta chains were analyzed by immunosequencing. The original pipeline was this. Repertoire TCRs were matched against a reference library of SARS-CoV-2-specific TCRs generated with the MIRA antigen-specificity platform. Breadth was defined as the fraction of unique TCRs that were SARS-CoV-2-associated, and depth was defined as the fraction of total T cells that were SARS-CoV-2-associated. Each spike-specific TCR was assigned to its reactive spike region and to a CD4 or CD8 class using the MIRA data. Log10-transformed breadth and depth values were compared by one-way ANOVA with Sidak's multiple comparisons tests. Here the immuneACCESS table is served through TCRdb, limited to in-frame sequences with V and J called. Missing clones are a known gap in these copies; in checked studies unresolved V genes cover under half, and the rest lacks a known reason. V, J and clone size reflect that table, while D and trimming were determined from the DNA. The sample table shows about 66,000 clones, and about 88% are seen once. The top ten clones comprise roughly 17% of the sample.

A note on this clone: Its antigen specificity is not known. No base qualities exist here, and no much larger clone lies one base off it.

The source was peripheral blood, collected on day 0 of AZD1222 vaccination. This sequence was found in an adult in good health. The sequence joins TRBV11-2 to TRBJ2-7; 8 bases in the junction line up with TRBD1. The CDR3 is CASSLSNTTGAGSYEQYF. Here is the DNA: TGTGCCAGCAGCTTAAGCAACACGACAGGGGCGGGCTCCTACGAGCAGTACTTC.